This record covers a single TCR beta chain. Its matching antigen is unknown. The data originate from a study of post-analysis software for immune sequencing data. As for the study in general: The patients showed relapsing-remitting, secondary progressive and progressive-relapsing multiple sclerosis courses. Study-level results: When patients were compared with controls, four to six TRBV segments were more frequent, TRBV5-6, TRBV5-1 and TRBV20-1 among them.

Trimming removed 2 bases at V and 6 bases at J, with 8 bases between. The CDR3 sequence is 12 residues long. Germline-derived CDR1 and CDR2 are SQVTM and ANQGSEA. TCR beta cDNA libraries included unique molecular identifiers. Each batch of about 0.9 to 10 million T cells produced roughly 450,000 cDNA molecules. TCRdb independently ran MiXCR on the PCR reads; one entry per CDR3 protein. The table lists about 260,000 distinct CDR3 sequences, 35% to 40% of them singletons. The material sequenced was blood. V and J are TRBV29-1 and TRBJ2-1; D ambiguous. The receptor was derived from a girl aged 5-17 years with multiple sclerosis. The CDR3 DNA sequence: TGCAGCGTTGAATACTCAGGCAATGAGCAGTTCTTC. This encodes CSVEYSGNEQFF.